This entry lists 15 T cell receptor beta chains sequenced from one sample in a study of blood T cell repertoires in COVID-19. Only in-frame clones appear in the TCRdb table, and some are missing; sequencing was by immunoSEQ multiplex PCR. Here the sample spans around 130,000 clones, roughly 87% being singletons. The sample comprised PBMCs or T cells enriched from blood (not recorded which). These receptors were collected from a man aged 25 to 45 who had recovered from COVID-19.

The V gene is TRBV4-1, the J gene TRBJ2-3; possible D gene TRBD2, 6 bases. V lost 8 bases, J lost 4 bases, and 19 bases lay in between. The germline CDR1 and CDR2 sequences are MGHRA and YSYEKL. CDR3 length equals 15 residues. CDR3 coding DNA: TGCGCCAGCCGAGGGGACTTAAATAGTGCAGATACGCAGTATTTT. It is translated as CASRGDLNSADTQYF.

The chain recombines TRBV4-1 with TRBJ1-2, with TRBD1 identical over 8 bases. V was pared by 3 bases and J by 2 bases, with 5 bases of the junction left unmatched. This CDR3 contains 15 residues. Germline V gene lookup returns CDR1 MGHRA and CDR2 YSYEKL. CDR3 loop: CASSQSTGANYGYTF. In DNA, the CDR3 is TGCGCCAGCAGCCAGTCGACAGGGGCGAACTATGGCTACACCTTC.

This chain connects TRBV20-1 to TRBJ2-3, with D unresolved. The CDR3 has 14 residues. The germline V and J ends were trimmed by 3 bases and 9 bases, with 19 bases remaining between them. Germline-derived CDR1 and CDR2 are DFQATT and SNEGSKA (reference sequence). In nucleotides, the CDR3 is TGCAGTGCTAGTCCAAGATTTAACTCCCCAACGCAGTATTTT. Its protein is CSASPRFNSPTQYF.

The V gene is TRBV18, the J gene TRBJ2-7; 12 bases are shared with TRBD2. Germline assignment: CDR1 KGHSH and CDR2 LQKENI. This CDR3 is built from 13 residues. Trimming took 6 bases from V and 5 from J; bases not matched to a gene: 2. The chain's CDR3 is CASSRLAGDEQYV. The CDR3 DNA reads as TGTGCCAGCTCGCGACTAGCGGGGGACGAGCAGTACGTC.

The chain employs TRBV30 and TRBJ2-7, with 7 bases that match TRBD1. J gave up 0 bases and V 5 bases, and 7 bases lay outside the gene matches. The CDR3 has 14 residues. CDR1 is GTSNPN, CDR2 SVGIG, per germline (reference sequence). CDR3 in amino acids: CAWDFRDSSYEQYF. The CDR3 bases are TGTGCCTGGGACTTTAGGGACAGCTCCTACGAGCAGTACTTC.

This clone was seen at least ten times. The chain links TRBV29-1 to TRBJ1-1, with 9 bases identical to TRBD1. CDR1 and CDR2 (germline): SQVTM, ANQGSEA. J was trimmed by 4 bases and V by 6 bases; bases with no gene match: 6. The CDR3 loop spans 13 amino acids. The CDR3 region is CSVGDRAGTEAFF. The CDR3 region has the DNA TGCAGCGTAGGGGACAGGGCGGGCACTGAAGCTTTCTTT.

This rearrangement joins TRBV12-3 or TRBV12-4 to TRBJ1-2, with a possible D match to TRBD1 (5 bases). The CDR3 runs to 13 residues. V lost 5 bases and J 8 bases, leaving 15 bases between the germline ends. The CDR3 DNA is TGTGCCAGCAGTGCGCAGGGACTAGCGGGCTACACCTTC. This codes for CASSAQGLAGYTF.

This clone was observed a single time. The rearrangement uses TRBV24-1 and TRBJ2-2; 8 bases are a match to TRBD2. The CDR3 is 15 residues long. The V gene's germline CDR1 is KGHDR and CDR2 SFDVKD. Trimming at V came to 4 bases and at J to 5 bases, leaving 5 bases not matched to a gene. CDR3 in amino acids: CATSESGSGTGELFF. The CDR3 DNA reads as TGTGCCACCAGTGAGAGCGGGAGTGGTACCGGGGAGCTGTTTTTT.

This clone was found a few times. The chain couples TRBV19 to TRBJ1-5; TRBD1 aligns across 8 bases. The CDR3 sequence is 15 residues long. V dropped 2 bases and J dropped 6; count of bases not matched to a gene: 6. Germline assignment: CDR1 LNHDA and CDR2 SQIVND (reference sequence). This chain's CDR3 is CASSISQGAVQPQHF. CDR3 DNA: TGTGCCAGTAGTATATCCCAGGGGGCGGTTCAGCCCCAGCATTTT.

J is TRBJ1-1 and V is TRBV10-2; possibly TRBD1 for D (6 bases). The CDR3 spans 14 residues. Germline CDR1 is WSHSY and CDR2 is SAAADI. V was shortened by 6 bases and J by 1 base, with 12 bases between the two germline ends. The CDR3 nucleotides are TGCGCCAGCAGGAGGACAGTCCAGAACACTGAAGCTTTCTTT. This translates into CASRRTVQNTEAFF.

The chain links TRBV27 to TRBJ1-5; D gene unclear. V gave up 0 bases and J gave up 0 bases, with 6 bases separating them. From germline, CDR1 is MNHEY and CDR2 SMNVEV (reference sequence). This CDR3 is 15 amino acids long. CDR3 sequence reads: CASSLSSGSNQPQHF. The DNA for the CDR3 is TGTGCCAGCAGTTTATCATCAGGTAGCAATCAGCCCCAGCATTTT.

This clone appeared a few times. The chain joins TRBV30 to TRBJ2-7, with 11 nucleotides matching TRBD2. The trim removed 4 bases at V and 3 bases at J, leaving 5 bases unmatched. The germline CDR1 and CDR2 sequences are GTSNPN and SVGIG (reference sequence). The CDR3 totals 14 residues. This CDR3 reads CAWNTGTSGYEQYF. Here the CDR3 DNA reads TGTGCCTGGAACACCGGGACTAGCGGCTACGAGCAGTACTTC.

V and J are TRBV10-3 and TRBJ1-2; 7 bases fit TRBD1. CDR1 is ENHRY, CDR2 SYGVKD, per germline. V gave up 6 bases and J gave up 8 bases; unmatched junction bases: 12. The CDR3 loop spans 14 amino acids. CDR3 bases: TGTGCCATCAGAGACACGACAGGGCCGGAGGGCTACACCTTC. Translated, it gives CAIRDTTGPEGYTF.

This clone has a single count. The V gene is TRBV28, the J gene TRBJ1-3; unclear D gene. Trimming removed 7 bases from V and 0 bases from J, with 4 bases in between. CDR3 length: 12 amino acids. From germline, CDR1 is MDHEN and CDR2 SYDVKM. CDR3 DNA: TGTGCCAGCATCGGCTCTGGAAACACCATATATTTT. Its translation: CASIGSGNTIYF.

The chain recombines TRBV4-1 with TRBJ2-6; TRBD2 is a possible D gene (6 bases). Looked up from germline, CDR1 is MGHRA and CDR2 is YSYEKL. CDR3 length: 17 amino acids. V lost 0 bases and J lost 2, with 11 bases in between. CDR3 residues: CASSQDRRETGANVLTF. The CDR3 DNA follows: TGCGCCAGCAGCCAAGATAGGCGGGAAACTGGGGCCAACGTCCTGACTTTC.